Reported below is one T cell receptor (beta chain). The antigen remains unidentified. Germline V gene sequence: CDR1 LGHNA, CDR2 YNFKEQ. The trim removed 3 bases at V and 4 bases at J, leaving 4 bases unmatched. The CDR3 totals 15 residues. UMIs and sample barcodes were carried by the TCR alpha and TCR beta cDNA libraries that 5'RACE produced using constant-segment primers. TCRdb used MiXCR to reprocess the 5' RACE reads, holding one entry per CDR3 protein. The table lists hundreds of thousands of distinct CDR3 sequences, 20% to 30% of them singletons, with 10% to 15% in the top ten. These data come from a study of T-cell memory formation after mild COVID-19. Broader study findings: While clones contracting from day 15 to 85 were balanced between CD4 and CD8, later expanders leaned CD4+.

The sequenced sample was PBMCs or a T cell subset sorted from them (not recorded which). The source is an adult woman who had mild COVID-19 (a few samples of this study predate the infection). Cell type and time point are not known. V gene TRBV4-2 combines with J gene TRBJ2-5; 11 bases align to TRBD2. CDR3 DNA: TGTGCCAGCAGCCAGGTTACTAGCGGGGGAGAGACCCAGTACTTC. Translating gives CASSQVTSGGETQYF.